The 32 T cell receptor beta chains in this list originate from one sample, sequenced in a study of T cells in Graves' hyperthyroidism and ophthalmopathy. Amplified TCR beta CDR3 regions derived from RNA transcripts. RT-PCR in the first round (using the HTBI primer set) targeted the TCR CDR3. Each CDR3 protein gets one entry after TCRdb re-called the multiplex PCR reads with MiXCR. The table lists tens of thousands of distinct CDR3 sequences, less than 45% of them singletons. The specimen was blood. All receptors derive from a woman aged 30 to 39 with Graves' hyperthyroidism.

V and J are TRBV10-3 and TRBJ2-7, with 12 bases aligning to TRBD2. The CDR3 is 14 residues long. Germline-derived CDR1 and CDR2 are ENHRY and SYGVKD. The V segment lost 6 bases and the J segment 4 bases; nucleotides outside the gene matches: 4. CDR3 DNA: TGTGCCATCAGCCAGACTAGCGGGAGTTACGAGCAGTACTTC. As protein: CAISQTSGSYEQYF.

This clonotype was recorded at least ten times. This chain links TRBV5-4 with TRBJ2-1; TRBD1 aligns across 9 bases. Germline CDR1 and CDR2: SGHNT and YYREEE (reference sequence). Losses at the gene ends were 2 bases for V and 13 bases for J; bases not matched to a gene: 10. The CDR3 has 14 residues. CDR3 amino acids: CASSLSGTGIPQFF. The CDR3 bases are TGTGCCAGCAGCTTATCCGGGACAGGGATCCCCCAGTTCTTC. Full variable domain (rest looked up from reference TRBV5-4 and TRBJ2-1): ETGVTQSPTHLIKTRGQQVTLRCSSQSGHNTVSWYQQALGQGPQFIFQYYREEENGRGNFPPRFSGLQFPNYSSELNVNALELDDSALYLCASSLSGTGIPQFFGPGTRLTVL.

This clonotype was counted at least ten times. A much larger clone is a single base away; this may be a read error. No conserved phenylalanine or tryptophan ends this CDR3, so it is likely a read error. The V call is TRBV2, the J call TRBJ2-1; D is unclear. Germline CDR1 is SNHLY and CDR2 is FYNNEI. CDR3 size: 15 residues. Trimming took 6 bases from V and 0 from J, leaving 12 bases between them. In DNA, the CDR3 is TGTGCCAGCAGGAAGGACGGTAGCTCCTACAATGAGCAGTTCCTC. Translating it yields CASRKDGSSYNEQFL.

In regard to this clonotype: A read error may produce the germline difference seen at one junction end. The chain recombines TRBV10-3 with TRBJ2-1, with 12 nucleotides matching TRBD2. Germline CDR1 is ENHRY and CDR2 is SYGVKD. The CDR3 is made up of 16 amino acids. The CDR3, as DNA: TGTGGCATCAGAGAGGGACTAGCGGGTTCCTACAATGAGCAGTTCTTC. This encodes CGIREGLAGSYNEQFF.

This clonotype was seen a single time. The V call is TRBV29-1, the J call TRBJ2-3; 8 positions agree with TRBD1. The CDR3 spans 13 residues. With V trimmed by 7 bases and J by 1 base, 4 bases remained unmatched. Looked up from germline, CDR1 is SQVTM and CDR2 is ANQGSEA. The CDR3 nucleotides are TGCAGCGCTGGACAGGGACGCACAGATACGCAGTATTTT. Amino acid sequence: CSAGQGRTDTQYF.

The gene calls are TRBV6-4 and TRBJ1-1; D is unresolved. CDR1 and CDR2 (germline): MRHNA, SNTAGT. This CDR3 is built from 15 residues. Trimming stripped 2 bases from V and 0 bases from J, with 10 bases between. The CDR3 DNA is TGTGCCAGCAGTGACCTGACACCATTGAACACTGAAGCTTTCTTT. This gives the protein CASSDLTPLNTEAFF.

Comments on this clonotype: The conserved closing phenylalanine or tryptophan is absent in this CDR3, likely reflecting a read error. The chain links TRBV7-6 to TRBJ1-1; TRBD1 aligns across 12 bases. CDR1 and CDR2 from the germline V gene are SGHVS and FNYEAQ. There are 17 residues in the CDR3. V shed 6 bases, J shed 5 bases, and the junction held 13 bases outside the gene matches. The CDR3 region is CASSKDPWDRGRTEAFS. The CDR3 region has the DNA TGTGCCAGCAGTAAGGACCCGTGGGACAGGGGGCGAACTGAAGCTTTCTCT.

This sequence joins TRBV3-1 and TRBJ2-5, with unresolved D. The V end lost 3 bases, the J end lost 9 bases, and 5 bases lay between the germline ends. Germline-derived CDR1 and CDR2 are LGHDT and YNNKEL (reference sequence). The CDR3 is made up of 10 amino acids. The CDR3 loop reads CASSQGSQYF. The CDR3 DNA reads TGTGCCAGCAGCCAGGGTTCCCAGTACTTC.

In this sample, this clonotype turned up many times. The rearrangement joins TRBV18 to TRBJ2-1; D not resolved. The germline V and J ends were trimmed by 1 base and 5 bases, with 6 bases remaining between them. CDR3 length: 13 residues. Germline V gene sequence: CDR1 KGHSH, CDR2 LQKENI. As DNA, the CDR3 is TGTGCCAGCTCACCACAACAGAACAATGAGCAGTTCTTC. Translating it yields CASSPQQNNEQFF.

As for this clonotype: Without the conserved terminal phenylalanine or tryptophan, this CDR3 likely stems from a read error. This chain joins TRBV5-1 and TRBJ2-7; D is possibly TRBD1 or TRBD2 (5 bases each). Germline V gene lookup returns CDR1 SGHRS and CDR2 YFSETQ. The CDR3 contains 14 residues. In nucleotides, the CDR3 is TGCGCCAGCAGCCCCCCTACGGGGCCCTACGAACAGTACCTC. Protein: CASSPPTGPYEQYL.

This clonotype has a count of ten or more. V gene TRBV14 combines with J gene TRBJ2-2; TRBD1 aligns across 7 bases. Losses at the gene ends were 4 bases for V and 5 bases for J; bases not matched to a gene: 7. The CDR3 loop spans 15 amino acids. Germline V lookup: CDR1 SGHDN, CDR2 FVKESK. This CDR3 is CASSLARGLTGELFF. DNA for the CDR3: TGTGCCAGCAGCCTTGCAAGGGGGCTGACCGGGGAGCTGTTTTTT.

On this clonotype itself: Germline is not matched at one junction end, which may reflect a read error. The chain combines TRBV28 with TRBJ1-4; 9 nucleotides line up with TRBD1. The V gene's germline CDR1 is MDHEN and CDR2 SYDVKM. The CDR3 runs 18 residues. The CDR3 nucleotides are TGTGCCAGCAGTTTGATACGGGACAGGGCTAATCTGGTTGAAAAACTGCTTTTT. Translated: CASSLIRDRANLVEKLLF.

Remarks on this clonotype: The junction departs from germline at one end; a sequencing error may be responsible. This chain uses TRBV7-2 with TRBJ1-5; D ambiguous. Per germline, CDR1 SGHTA and CDR2 FQGNSA. The CDR3 is 13 residues long. The CDR3 nucleotides read TGTGCCAGCAGCTCCCCACGTAATCAGCCCCACCATTTT. Residues: CASSSPRNQPHHF. The whole variable domain, filled in from reference TRBV7-2 and TRBJ1-5, reads GAGVSQSPSNKVTEKGKDVELRCDPISGHTALYWYRQSLGQGLEFLIYFQGNSAPDKSGLPSDRFSAERTGGSVSTLTIQRTQQEDSAVYLCASSSPRNQPHHFGDGTRLSIL.

The rearrangement links TRBV24-1 to TRBJ2-2, with TRBD2 matching 9 bases. With V trimmed by 9 bases and J by 7 bases, 14 bases remained unmatched. This CDR3 spans 16 amino acids. CDR1 is KGHDR and CDR2 is SFDVKD in the germline V gene. The CDR3 is CATEDGIAGESGELFF. As DNA, the CDR3 is TGTGCCACCGAAGACGGGATAGCGGGAGAGAGCGGGGAGCTGTTTTTT.

This clonotype was found many times. The chain joins TRBV7-6 to TRBJ2-1; TRBD2 matches at 10 bases. J lost 2 bases, V lost 1 base, and 5 bases had no gene match. Per germline, CDR1 SGHVS and CDR2 FNYEAQ. This CDR3 has 17 residues. For the CDR3, the DNA is TGTGCCAGCAGCTTAGAAGGGCTAGCGGGAGCCTACAATGAGCAGTTCTTC. Translation: CASSLEGLAGAYNEQFF.

This clonotype showed up many times. The chain uses TRBV2 and TRBJ2-7, with 7 bases matching TRBD2. This CDR3 is 17 amino acids long. Per germline, CDR1 SNHLY and CDR2 FYNNEI. With V trimmed by 2 bases and J by 0 bases, 10 bases remained unmatched. The CDR3 coding sequence is TGTGCCAGCAGTGAATTTGGGGGGGGGACCGCCTCCTACGAGCAGTACTTC. This encodes CASSEFGGGTASYEQYF.

At least ten counts were recorded for this clonotype. This chain links TRBV12-3 or TRBV12-4 with TRBJ1-1; tentatively, D is TRBD1 (5 bases). Trimming cost V 6 bases and J 5 bases, with 16 bases left between them. The CDR3 has 14 residues. CDR3 in DNA: TGTGCCAGCAGCTTGGGACGGCGGAGGACTGAAGCTTTCTTT. Amino acids: CASSLGRRRTEAFF.

Concerning this clonotype itself: The junction departs from germline at one end; a sequencing error may be responsible. V is TRBV12-3 or TRBV12-4 and J is TRBJ1-1; TRBD1 aligns across 7 bases. CDR3 length equals 12 residues. This chain's CDR3 is CAGSSIRGQTFF. CDR3 bases: TGTGCCGGCAGTTCTATTAGGGGGCAAACTTTCTTT.

This chain uses TRBV6-2 or TRBV6-3 with TRBJ2-7; D is uncertain. The V and J ends lost 8 bases and 0 bases respectively, with 8 bases between them. CDR3 length: 12 residues. The germline V gene encodes CDR1 MNHEY and CDR2 SVGEGT. This chain's CDR3 is CASGPHSYEQYF. The CDR3 region has the DNA TGTGCCAGCGGTCCACACTCCTACGAGCAGTACTTC.

Regarding this clonotype: Because it lacks the conserved phenylalanine or tryptophan at the end, this CDR3 is likely a read error. The chain couples TRBV30 to TRBJ1-5, with no clear D. The V end lost 0 bases, the J end lost 4 bases, and 10 bases lay between the germline ends. CDR1 GTSNPN and CDR2 SVGIG come from the germline V gene (reference sequence). CDR3 length equals 14 residues. The chain's CDR3 is CAWSVKQKNQPQHL. The DNA of the CDR3 is TGTGCCTGGAGTGTTAAACAGAAAAATCAGCCCCAGCATCTT.

By share, this clonotype counts as medium-sized. This chain uses TRBV7-6 with TRBJ2-3; D gene unclear. The CDR3 is 14 amino acids. Between the trimmed V and J ends, which lost 0 bases and 0 bases, there was a span of 4 bases. In germline, CDR1 is SGHVS, CDR2 FNYEAQ. The CDR3 sequence: CASSLAGSTDTQYF. The CDR3, as DNA: TGTGCCAGCAGCTTAGCGGGAAGCACAGATACGCAGTATTTT.

The chain links TRBV18 to TRBJ1-2; TRBD1 is a possible D gene (6 bases). V lost 2 bases and J 8 bases, leaving 12 bases between the germline ends. The CDR3 spans 13 residues. Germline-derived CDR1 and CDR2 are KGHSH and LQKENI. The CDR3 DNA follows: TGTGCCAGCTCACCATACAGGGAGGACGGCTACACCTTC. This gives the protein CASSPYREDGYTF.

By share of the sample, this clonotype is medium-sized. The rearrangement uses TRBV20-1 and TRBJ2-3, with D tentatively TRBD2 (6 bases). Germline loops: CDR1 DFQATT, CDR2 SNEGSKA (reference sequence). The CDR3 loop spans 12 amino acids. The CDR3 nucleotides are TGCGGGATTAGCGGAATCACAGATACGCAGTATTTT. Protein: CGISGITDTQYF.

This clonotype occurred many times. This chain uses TRBV5-1 with TRBJ2-1, with D possibly TRBD1 on 6 matching bases. Germline loops: CDR1 SGHRS, CDR2 YFSETQ. Trimming shortened V by 4 bases and J by 5 bases, and 13 bases separated the two germline ends. The CDR3 extends over 14 amino acids. CDR3 sequence (DNA): TGCGCCAGCAGCCCCTGGGACACAAACAATGAGCAGTTCTTC. Residues: CASSPWDTNNEQFF.

DNA for the CDR3: TGCGCCAGCAGCCCGGAGCCGGGGTTGAACGAGCAGTACTTC. Residues: CASSPEPGLNEQYF. The J gene is TRBJ2-7, the V gene TRBV5-1; weak D call: TRBD2 (5 bases). The V end was cut by 4 bases, the J end by 5 bases, with 16 bases between. This CDR3 spans 14 amino acids. Germline V gene data show CDR1 as SGHRS and CDR2 as YFSETQ. Supplemented by reference TRBV5-1 and TRBJ2-7, the full variable domain reads KAGVTQTPRYLIKTRGQQVTLSCSPISGHRSVSWYQQTPGQGLQFLFEYFSETQRNKGNFPGRFSGRQFSNSRSEMNVSTLELGDSALYLCASSPEPGLNEQYFGPGTRLTVT.

The chain links TRBV6-4 to TRBJ2-7, with 7 bases aligning to TRBD1. From germline, CDR1 is MRHNA and CDR2 SNTAGT. The CDR3 loop spans 13 amino acids. V trimming: 0 bases; J trimming: 8 bases; junction bases outside the gene matches: 4. DNA of the CDR3: TGTGCCAGCAGTGACTCGTACAGGGGTCAGCAGTACTTC. It specifies CASSDSYRGQQYF.

This clonotype was observed many times. CDR3 sequence reads: CASSLDRAYGYTF. As DNA, the CDR3 is TGTGCCAGCAGCTTGGACAGAGCCTATGGCTACACCTTC. This chain uses TRBV5-6 with TRBJ1-2; D remains ambiguous. The CDR3 runs to 13 residues. Germline V lookup: CDR1 SGHDT, CDR2 YYEEEE. V shed 0 bases and J shed 4 bases, with 7 bases lying between them.

This clonotype was found many times. This chain links TRBV5-1 with TRBJ2-3, with 8 bases fitting TRBD2. The germline V gene has CDR1 SGHRS and CDR2 YFSETQ. The junction had 8 bases not matched to a gene; V was cut back by 7 bases and J by 4 bases. The CDR3 has 14 amino acids. CDR3 sequence: CASGQAGVSDTQYF. In DNA form, the CDR3 reads TGCGCCAGCGGCCAAGCGGGAGTTTCAGATACGCAGTATTTT.

This clonotype was picked up many times. The chain has TRBV3-1 and TRBJ2-1; TRBD1 matches at 7 bases. J lost 9 bases, V lost 4 bases, and 6 bases had no gene match. Germline V gene data show CDR1 as LGHDT and CDR2 as YNNKEL (reference sequence). There are 13 residues in the CDR3. CDR3: CASSPQYRGEQFF. CDR3 in DNA: TGTGCCAGCAGCCCCCAATACAGGGGTGAGCAGTTCTTC.

This clonotype is medium-sized within its sample. The V and J genes are TRBV19 and TRBJ2-2, with a tentative D call TRBD2 (5 bases). V lost 6 bases and J lost 7, with 12 bases in between. Germline V lookup: CDR1 LNHDA, CDR2 SQIVND (reference sequence). CDR3 length: 13 amino acids. CDR3 sequence reads: CASSKTDYGELFF. For the CDR3, the DNA is TGTGCCAGTAGCAAAACCGACTACGGGGAGCTGTTTTTT.

This chain connects TRBV10-3 to TRBJ2-3; TRBD2 is a possible D gene (5 bases). Deletions cut 7 bases from V and 5 bases from J, with 10 bases between. In germline, CDR1 is ENHRY, CDR2 SYGVKD. This CDR3 comprises 12 residues. The chain's CDR3 is CAITDGGDTQYF. The CDR3 DNA follows: TGTGCCATCACCGACGGAGGAGATACGCAGTATTTT.

The gene calls are TRBV19 and TRBJ1-2; D gene unclear. CDR3 size: 10 residues. Germline CDR1 LNHDA, CDR2 SQIVND (reference sequence). Trimming took off 8 bases at V and 4 bases at J, with 5 bases between the two ends. The CDR3 reads CASRGYGYTF. The CDR3 region has the DNA TGTGCCAGTCGTGGCTATGGCTACACCTTC.